These 14 T cell receptor beta chains originate from one sample sequenced in a study of regulatory T cells in long-lasting Graves disease. As for time point: persistent/refractory GD, antithyroid drugs over 5 years with positive TRAb. Construction of the TCR library relied on RNA isolated from PBMCs. To make TCR beta libraries, researchers used iRepertoire HTBI primers and Arm-PCR of CDR3 regions. One entry per CDR3 protein, called by TCRdb with MiXCR from the multiplex PCR reads. The data show almost 350,000 distinct CDR3 sequences, with roughly a fifth seen just once and 29% held by the top ten. The sample consisted of peripheral blood mononuclear cells (PBMCs), taken when the disease was refractory, from a patient treated with antithyroid drugs. Receptor source: a female donor with Graves disease.

This clonotype showed up many times. The rearrangement joins TRBV20-1 to TRBJ1-5; 7 bases align to TRBD1. V was pared by 6 bases and J by 5 bases, with 13 bases of the junction left unmatched. Germline lookup yields CDR1 DFQATT and CDR2 SNEGSKA (reference sequence). The CDR3 has 15 amino acids. DNA for the CDR3: TGCAGTGCCAGACCCACGACAGGGAGGTATCAGCCCCAGCATTTT. Translating it yields CSARPTTGRYQPQHF.

This clonotype was counted at least ten times. The chain is built from TRBV2 and TRBJ1-1; no clear D. The CDR3 sequence is 14 residues long. Germline V gene data show CDR1 as SNHLY and CDR2 as FYNNEI. V was shortened by 6 bases and J by 7 bases, with 18 bases between the two germline ends. CDR3 region: CASRTPVSIVEAFF. CDR3 coding DNA: TGTGCCAGCAGGACACCAGTTTCGATCGTTGAAGCTTTCTTT.

This clonotype was observed at least ten times. The chain recombines TRBV20-1 with TRBJ2-7, with TRBD2 identical over 9 bases. CDR1 is DFQATT and CDR2 is SNEGSKA in the germline V gene (reference sequence). V gave up 5 bases and J gave up 2 bases; unmatched junction bases: 7. This CDR3 has 14 amino acids. CDR3 nucleotide sequence: TGCAGTGCTGGGGCTAGCGGGGCTACCTACGAGCAGTACTTC. Its translation is CSAGASGATYEQYF.

The chain combines TRBV15 with TRBJ2-2; D might be TRBD2 (7 bases). With 5 bases removed from V and 3 bases from J, the gap between germline ends came to 10 bases. Looked up from germline, CDR1 is LNHNV and CDR2 is YYDKDF (reference sequence). CDR3 length: 14 residues. The CDR3 DNA reads TGTGCCACCAGCGGGGGGGCTTACACCGGGGAGCTGTTTTTT. The encoded protein is CATSGGAYTGELFF. Based on the CDR3 plus reference TRBV15 and TRBJ2-2, the full variable domain is DAMVIQNPRYQVTQFGKPVTLSCSQTLNHNVMYWYQQKSSQAPKLLFHYYDKDFNNEADTPDNFQSRRPNTSFCFLDIRSPGLGDTAMYLCATSGGAYTGELFFGEGSRLTVL.

Here the CDR3 DNA reads TGCGCCAGCAGCTTGGACGGCTACCTGAACACTGAAGCTTTCTTT. The encoded protein is CASSLDGYLNTEAFF. The chain couples TRBV5-1 to TRBJ1-1; D call uncertain. V was trimmed by 0 bases and J by 0 bases, leaving 9 bases between them. The CDR3 loop spans 15 amino acids. The germline CDR1 and CDR2 sequences are SGHRS and YFSETQ.

The V and J genes are TRBV3-1 and TRBJ2-7; 13 bases agree with TRBD2. V shed 3 bases and J 5 bases; nucleotides not matched to a gene: 4. The CDR3 totals 15 residues. Germline-derived CDR1 and CDR2 are LGHDT and YNNKEL (reference sequence). CDR3: CASSQGTSGVNEQYF. The CDR3 DNA sequence: TGTGCCAGCAGCCAGGGGACTAGCGGGGTCAACGAGCAGTACTTC.

About this clonotype: A read error may be the cause here, since a much bigger clone is one base away. The chain combines TRBV28 with TRBJ2-4; D is ambiguous. V was clipped by 5 bases and J by 0 bases, with 14 bases between them. CDR1 is MDHEN and CDR2 is SYDVKM in the germline V gene. The CDR3 covers 16 residues. CDR3 coding DNA: TGTGCCAGCAGTCTGAAGACGGATCTAGCCAAAAACATTCAGTACTTC. Residues: CASSLKTDLAKNIQYF.

There are many counts of this clonotype. The chain employs TRBV28 and TRBJ2-2; possible D gene TRBD1, 5 bases. The CDR3 sequence is 15 residues long. V was shortened by 4 bases and J by 0 bases, with 9 bases between the two germline ends. Germline assignment: CDR1 MDHEN and CDR2 SYDVKM. The CDR3 DNA is TGTGCCAGCAGTTCTCGGACAACGAACACCGGGGAGCTGTTTTTT. Protein sequence: CASSSRTTNTGELFF.

CDR3 in amino acids: CASSMWGNGQPQHF. The CDR3 coding sequence is TGTGCCAGTAGTATGTGGGGAAATGGGCAGCCCCAGCATTTT. V is TRBV19 and J is TRBJ1-5; D uncertain. CDR1 and CDR2 (germline): LNHDA, SQIVND (reference sequence). This CDR3 has 14 amino acids. V lost 3 bases to trimming and J lost 7 bases, with 13 bases between them.

This rearrangement joins TRBV28 to TRBJ2-7, with D possibly being TRBD1 (7 bases). This CDR3 region has 14 residues. CDR1 is MDHEN, CDR2 SYDVKM, per germline. V dropped 6 bases and J dropped 1 base, with 13 bases sitting between them. The CDR3 loop is CASRAGGGSYEQYF. CDR3 nucleotides: TGTGCCAGCAGGGCAGGGGGAGGTTCCTACGAGCAGTACTTC. The full variable domain, its missing parts supplied by reference TRBV28 and TRBJ2-7, is DVKVTQSSRYLVKRTGEKVFLECVQDMDHENMFWYRQDPGLGLRLIYFSYDVKMKEKGDIPEGYSVSREKKERFSLILESASTNQTSMYLCASRAGGGSYEQYFGPGTRLTVT.

The V and J genes are TRBV7-9 and TRBJ2-5, with D possibly matching TRBD1 (6 bases). Germline CDR1 SEHNR, CDR2 FQNEAQ (reference sequence). V was trimmed by 3 bases and J by 0 bases, leaving 8 bases between them. CDR3 length: 14 residues. The CDR3 region is CASSFWTDQETQYF. CDR3 DNA: TGTGCCAGCAGCTTTTGGACAGACCAAGAGACCCAGTACTTC.

Worth noting for this clonotype: This likely stems from a read error, as it lies one base from a far larger clone. The chain uses TRBV7-9 and TRBJ2-6; TRBD1 might be the D (6 bases). Germline V CDR1 and CDR2: SEHNR, FQNEAQ (reference sequence). The CDR3 covers 15 residues. Deletions cut 1 base from V and 3 bases from J, with 7 bases between. CDR3 sequence (DNA): TGTGCCAGCAGCTTAGGGGGGCATGGGGCCAACGTCCTGACTTTC. This translates into CASSLGGHGANVLTF.

The table lists this clonotype with a few counts. The chain links TRBV6-1 to TRBJ1-1, with D uncertain. V dropped 7 bases and J dropped 0 bases, with 3 bases sitting between them. The CDR3 sequence is 11 residues long. Germline CDR1 reads MNHNS; CDR2 reads SASEGT. The CDR3: CASIMNTEAFF. The CDR3, as DNA: TGTGCCAGCATTATGAACACTGAAGCTTTCTTT.

This sequence joins TRBV20-1 and TRBJ2-7; 7 nucleotides align to TRBD2. Germline CDR1 is DFQATT and CDR2 is SNEGSKA (reference sequence). The CDR3 has 18 amino acids. The CDR3 reads CGARGASGKTPGSYEQYF. The CDR3 region has the DNA TGCGGCGCTCGAGGGGCTAGCGGTAAGACTCCGGGATCCTACGAGCAGTACTTC.